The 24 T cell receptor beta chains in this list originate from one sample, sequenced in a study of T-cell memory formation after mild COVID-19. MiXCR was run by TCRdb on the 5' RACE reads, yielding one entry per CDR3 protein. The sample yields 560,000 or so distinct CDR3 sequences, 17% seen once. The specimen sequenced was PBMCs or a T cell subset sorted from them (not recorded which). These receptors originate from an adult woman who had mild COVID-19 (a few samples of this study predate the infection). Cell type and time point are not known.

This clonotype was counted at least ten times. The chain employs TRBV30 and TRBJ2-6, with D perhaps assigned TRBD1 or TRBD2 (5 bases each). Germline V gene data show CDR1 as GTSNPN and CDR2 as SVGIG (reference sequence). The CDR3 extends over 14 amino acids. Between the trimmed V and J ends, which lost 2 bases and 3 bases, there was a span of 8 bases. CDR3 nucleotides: TGTGCCTGGAGTCGGGACCATGGGGCCAACGTCCTGACTTTC. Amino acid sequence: CAWSRDHGANVLTF.

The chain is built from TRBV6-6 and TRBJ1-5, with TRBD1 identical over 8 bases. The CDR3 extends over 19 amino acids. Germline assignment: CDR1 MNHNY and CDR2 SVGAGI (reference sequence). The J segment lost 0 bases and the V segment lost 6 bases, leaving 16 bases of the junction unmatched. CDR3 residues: CASRSNTGTGHYSNQPQHF. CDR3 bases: TGTGCCAGCAGATCAAATACCGGGACAGGCCACTATAGCAATCAGCCCCAGCATTTT.

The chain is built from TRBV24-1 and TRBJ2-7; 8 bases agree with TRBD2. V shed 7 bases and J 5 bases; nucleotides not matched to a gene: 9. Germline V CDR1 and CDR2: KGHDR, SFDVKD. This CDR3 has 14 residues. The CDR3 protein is CATRPWTSPNEQYF. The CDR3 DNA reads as TGTGCCACCAGACCTTGGACTAGCCCCAACGAGCAGTACTTC.

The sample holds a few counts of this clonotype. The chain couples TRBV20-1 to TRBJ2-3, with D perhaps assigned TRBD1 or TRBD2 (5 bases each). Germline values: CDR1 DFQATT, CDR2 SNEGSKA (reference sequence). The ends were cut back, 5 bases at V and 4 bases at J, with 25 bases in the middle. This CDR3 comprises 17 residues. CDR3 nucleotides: TGCAGTGCTCCCCCCTTTCTAAGGGACGCGACCCCAGATACGCAGTATTTT. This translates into CSAPPFLRDATPDTQYF.

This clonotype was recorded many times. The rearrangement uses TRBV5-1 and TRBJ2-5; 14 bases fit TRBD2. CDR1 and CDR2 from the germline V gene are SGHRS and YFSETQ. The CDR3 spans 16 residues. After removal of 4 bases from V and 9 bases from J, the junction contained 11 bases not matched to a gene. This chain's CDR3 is CASSPQGLAGDKAQYF. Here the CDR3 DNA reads TGCGCCAGCAGCCCTCAGGGACTAGCGGGAGATAAGGCCCAGTACTTC.

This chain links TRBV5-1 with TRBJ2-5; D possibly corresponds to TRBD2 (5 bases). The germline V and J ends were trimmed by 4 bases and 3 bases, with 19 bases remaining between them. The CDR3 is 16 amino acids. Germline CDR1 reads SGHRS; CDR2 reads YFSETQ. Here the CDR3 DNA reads TGCGCCAGCAGCCCTGGAGGTGCAGGTACTGAAGAGACCCAGTACTTC. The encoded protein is CASSPGGAGTEETQYF.

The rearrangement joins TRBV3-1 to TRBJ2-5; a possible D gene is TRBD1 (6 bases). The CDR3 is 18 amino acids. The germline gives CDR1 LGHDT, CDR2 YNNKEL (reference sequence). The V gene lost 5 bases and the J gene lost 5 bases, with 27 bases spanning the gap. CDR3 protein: CASSYSGTRVLGAETQYF. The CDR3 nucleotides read TGTGCCAGCAGCTACTCCGGGACGCGTGTTTTGGGGGCGGAGACCCAGTACTTC.

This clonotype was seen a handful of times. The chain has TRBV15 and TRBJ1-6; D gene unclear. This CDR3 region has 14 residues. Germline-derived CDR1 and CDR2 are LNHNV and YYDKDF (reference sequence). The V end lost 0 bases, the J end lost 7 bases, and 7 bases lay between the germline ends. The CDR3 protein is CATSRDLTNSPLHF. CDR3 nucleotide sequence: TGTGCCACCAGCAGAGATCTCACGAATTCACCCCTCCACTTT.

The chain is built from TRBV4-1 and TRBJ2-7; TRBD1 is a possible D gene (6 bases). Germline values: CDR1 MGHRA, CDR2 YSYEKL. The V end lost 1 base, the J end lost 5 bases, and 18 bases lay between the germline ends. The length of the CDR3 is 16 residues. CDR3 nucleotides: TGCGCCAGCAGCCAAGCCGCCTTACGGGCAGGGGACGAGCAGTACTTC. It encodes CASSQAALRAGDEQYF.

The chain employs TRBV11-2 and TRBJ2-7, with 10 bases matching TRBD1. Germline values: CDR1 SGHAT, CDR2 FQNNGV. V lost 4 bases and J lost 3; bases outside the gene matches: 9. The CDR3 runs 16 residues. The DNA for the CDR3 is TGTGCCAGCAGCTCCCCCGGGACAGGGGACAACTACGAGCAGTACTTC. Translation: CASSSPGTGDNYEQYF. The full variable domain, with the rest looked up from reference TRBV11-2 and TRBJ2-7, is EAGVAQSPRYKIIEKRQSVAFWCNPISGHATLYWYQQILGQGPKLLIQFQNNGVVDDSQLPKDRFSAERLKGVDSTLKIQPAKLEDSAVYLCASSSPGTGDNYEQYFGPGTRLTVT.

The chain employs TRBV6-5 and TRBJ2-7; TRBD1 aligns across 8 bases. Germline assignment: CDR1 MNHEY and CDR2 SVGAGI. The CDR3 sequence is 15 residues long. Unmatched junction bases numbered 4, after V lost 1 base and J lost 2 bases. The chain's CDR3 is CASSYYRTGTYEQYF. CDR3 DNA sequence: TGTGCCAGCAGTTACTATAGGACAGGGACCTACGAGCAGTACTTC.

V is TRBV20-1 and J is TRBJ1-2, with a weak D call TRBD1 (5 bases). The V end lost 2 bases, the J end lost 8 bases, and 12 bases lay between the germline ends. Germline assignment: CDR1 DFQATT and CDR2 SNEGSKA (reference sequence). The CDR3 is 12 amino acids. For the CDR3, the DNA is TGCAGTGCTAGACAGGGCCCTGGCGGCTACACCTTC. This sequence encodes CSARQGPGGYTF.

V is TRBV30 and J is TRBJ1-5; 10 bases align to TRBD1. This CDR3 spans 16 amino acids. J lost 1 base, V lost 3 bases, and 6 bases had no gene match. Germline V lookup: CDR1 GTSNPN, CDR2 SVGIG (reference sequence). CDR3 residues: CAWRRTGGISNQPQHF. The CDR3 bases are TGTGCCTGGAGAAGGACAGGGGGGATAAGCAATCAGCCCCAGCATTTT.

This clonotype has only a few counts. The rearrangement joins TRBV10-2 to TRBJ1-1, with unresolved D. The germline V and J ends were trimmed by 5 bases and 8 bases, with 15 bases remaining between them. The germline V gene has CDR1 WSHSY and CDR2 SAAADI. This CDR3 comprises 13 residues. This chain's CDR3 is CASSTVRIMEAFF. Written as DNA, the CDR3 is TGCGCCAGCAGTACCGTCAGGATAATGGAAGCTTTCTTT.

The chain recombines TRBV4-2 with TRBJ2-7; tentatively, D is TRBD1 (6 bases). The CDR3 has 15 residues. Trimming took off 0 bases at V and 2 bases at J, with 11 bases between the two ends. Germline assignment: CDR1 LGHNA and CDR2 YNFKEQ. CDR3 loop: CASSQEMDSTYEQYF. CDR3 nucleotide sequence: TGTGCCAGCAGCCAAGAAATGGACAGCACCTACGAGCAGTACTTC.

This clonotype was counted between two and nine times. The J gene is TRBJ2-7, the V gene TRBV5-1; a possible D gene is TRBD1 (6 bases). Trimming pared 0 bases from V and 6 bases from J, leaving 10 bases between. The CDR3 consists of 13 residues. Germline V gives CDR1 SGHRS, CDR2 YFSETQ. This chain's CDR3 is CASSLAGQREQYF. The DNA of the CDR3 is TGCGCCAGCAGCTTGGCCGGACAGCGCGAGCAGTACTTC.

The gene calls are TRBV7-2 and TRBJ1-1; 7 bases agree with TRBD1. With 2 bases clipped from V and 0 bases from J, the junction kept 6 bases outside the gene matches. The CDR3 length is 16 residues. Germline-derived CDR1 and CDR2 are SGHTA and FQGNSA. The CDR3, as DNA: TGTGCCAGCAGCTTATGGGGGACAGATATGAACACTGAAGCTTTCTTT. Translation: CASSLWGTDMNTEAFF.

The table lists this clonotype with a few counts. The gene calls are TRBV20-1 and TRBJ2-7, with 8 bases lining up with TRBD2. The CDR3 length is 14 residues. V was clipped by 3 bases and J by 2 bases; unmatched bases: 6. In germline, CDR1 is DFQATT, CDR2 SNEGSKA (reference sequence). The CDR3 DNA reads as TGCAGTGCTAGCAGCGGGGGAGACGCCTACGAGCAGTACTTC. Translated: CSASSGGDAYEQYF.

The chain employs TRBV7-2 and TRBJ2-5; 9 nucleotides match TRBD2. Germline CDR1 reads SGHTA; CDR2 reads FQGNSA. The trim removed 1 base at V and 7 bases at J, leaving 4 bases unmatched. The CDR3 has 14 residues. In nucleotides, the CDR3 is TGTGCCAGCAGCTTAGGTCTAGCGGGATTGACCCAGTACTTC. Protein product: CASSLGLAGLTQYF.

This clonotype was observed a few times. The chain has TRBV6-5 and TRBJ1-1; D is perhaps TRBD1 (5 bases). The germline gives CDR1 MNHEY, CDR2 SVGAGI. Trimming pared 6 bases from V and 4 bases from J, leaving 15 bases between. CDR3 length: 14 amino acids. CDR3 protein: CASREPWGGTEAFF. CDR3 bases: TGTGCCAGCAGAGAGCCCTGGGGGGGCACTGAAGCTTTCTTT.

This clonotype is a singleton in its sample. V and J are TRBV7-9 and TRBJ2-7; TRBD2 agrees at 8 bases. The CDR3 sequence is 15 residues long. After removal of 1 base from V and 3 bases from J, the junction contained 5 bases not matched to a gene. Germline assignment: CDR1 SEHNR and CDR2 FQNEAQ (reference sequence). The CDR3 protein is CASSLVTSGHYEQYF. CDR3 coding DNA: TGTGCCAGCAGCTTAGTAACTAGCGGACACTACGAGCAGTACTTC.

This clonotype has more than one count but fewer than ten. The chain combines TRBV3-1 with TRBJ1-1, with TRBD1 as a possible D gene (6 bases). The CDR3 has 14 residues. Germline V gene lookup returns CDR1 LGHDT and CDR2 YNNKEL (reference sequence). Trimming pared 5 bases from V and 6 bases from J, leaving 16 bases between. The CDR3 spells CASSVQGWEAEAFF. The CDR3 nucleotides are TGTGCCAGCAGCGTACAGGGATGGGAGGCTGAAGCTTTCTTT.

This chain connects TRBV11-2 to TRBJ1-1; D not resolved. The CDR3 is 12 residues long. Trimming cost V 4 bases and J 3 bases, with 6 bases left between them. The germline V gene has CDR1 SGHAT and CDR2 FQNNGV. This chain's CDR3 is CASSWSDTEAFF. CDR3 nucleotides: TGTGCCAGCAGCTGGTCGGACACTGAAGCTTTCTTT.

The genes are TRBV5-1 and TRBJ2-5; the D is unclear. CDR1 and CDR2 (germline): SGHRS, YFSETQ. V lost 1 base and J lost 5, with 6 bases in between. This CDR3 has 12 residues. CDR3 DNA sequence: TGCGCCAGCAGCTTGCACGGGGAGACCCAGTACTTC. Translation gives CASSLHGETQYF. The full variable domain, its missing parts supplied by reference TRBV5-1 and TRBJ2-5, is KAGVTQTPRYLIKTRGQQVTLSCSPISGHRSVSWYQQTPGQGLQFLFEYFSETQRNKGNFPGRFSGRQFSNSRSEMNVSTLELGDSALYLCASSLHGETQYFGPGTRLLVL.